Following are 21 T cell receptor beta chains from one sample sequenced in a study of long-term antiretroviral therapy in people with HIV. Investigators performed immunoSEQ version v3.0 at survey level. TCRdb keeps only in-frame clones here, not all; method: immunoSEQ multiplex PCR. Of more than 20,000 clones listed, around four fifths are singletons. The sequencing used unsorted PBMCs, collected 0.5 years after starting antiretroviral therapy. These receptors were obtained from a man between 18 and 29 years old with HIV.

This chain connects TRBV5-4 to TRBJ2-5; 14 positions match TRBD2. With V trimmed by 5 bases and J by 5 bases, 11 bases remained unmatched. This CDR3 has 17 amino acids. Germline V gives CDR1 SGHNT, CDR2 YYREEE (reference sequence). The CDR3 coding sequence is TGTGCCAGCAGGGCGGGACTAGCGGGGGAAGGGCAGGAGACCCAGTACTTC. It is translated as CASRAGLAGEGQETQYF.

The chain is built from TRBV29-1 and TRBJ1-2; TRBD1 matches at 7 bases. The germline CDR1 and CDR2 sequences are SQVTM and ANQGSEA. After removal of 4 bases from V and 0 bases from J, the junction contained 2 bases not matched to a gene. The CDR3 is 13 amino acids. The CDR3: CSVAGGTNYGYTF. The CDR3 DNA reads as TGCAGCGTTGCAGGGGGAACTAACTATGGCTACACCTTC.

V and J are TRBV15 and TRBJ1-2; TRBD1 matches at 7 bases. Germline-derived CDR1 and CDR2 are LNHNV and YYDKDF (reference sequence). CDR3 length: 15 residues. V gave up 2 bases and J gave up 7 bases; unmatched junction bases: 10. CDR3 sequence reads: CATSRPQQGRAGYTF. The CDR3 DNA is TGTGCCACCAGCAGACCCCAACAGGGGAGAGCTGGCTACACCTTC.

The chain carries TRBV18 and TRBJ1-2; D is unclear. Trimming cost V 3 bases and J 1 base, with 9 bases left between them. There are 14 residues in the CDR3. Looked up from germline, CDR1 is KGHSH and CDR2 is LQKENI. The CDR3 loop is CASSPAGSNYGYTF. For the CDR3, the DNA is TGTGCCAGCTCACCGGCAGGTAGTAACTATGGCTACACCTTC.

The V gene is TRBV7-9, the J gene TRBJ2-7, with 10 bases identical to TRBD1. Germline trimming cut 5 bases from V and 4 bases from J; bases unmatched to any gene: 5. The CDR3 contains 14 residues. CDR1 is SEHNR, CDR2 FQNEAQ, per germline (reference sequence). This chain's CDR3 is CASSRAGQGYEQYF. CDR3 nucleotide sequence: TGTGCCAGCAGCCGAGCGGGACAGGGGTACGAGCAGTACTTC.

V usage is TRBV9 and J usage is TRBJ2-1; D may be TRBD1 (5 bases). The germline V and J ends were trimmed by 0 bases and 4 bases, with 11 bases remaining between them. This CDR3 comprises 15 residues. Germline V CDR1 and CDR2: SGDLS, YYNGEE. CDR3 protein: CASSVDPTAYNEQFF. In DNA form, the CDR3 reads TGTGCCAGCAGCGTAGATCCGACAGCATACAATGAGCAGTTCTTC.

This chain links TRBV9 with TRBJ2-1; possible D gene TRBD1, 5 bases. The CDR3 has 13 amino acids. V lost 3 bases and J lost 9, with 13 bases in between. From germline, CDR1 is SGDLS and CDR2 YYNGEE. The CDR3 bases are TGTGCCAGCAGCGCACCCTTAGGGGCTGAGCAGTTCTTC. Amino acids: CASSAPLGAEQFF.

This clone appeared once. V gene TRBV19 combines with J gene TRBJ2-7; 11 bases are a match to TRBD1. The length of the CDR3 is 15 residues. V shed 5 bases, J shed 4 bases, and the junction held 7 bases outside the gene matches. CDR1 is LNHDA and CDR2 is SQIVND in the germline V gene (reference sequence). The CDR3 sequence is CASSPDGTGGYEQYF. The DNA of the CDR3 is TGTGCCAGTAGTCCAGACGGGACAGGGGGTTACGAGCAGTACTTC.

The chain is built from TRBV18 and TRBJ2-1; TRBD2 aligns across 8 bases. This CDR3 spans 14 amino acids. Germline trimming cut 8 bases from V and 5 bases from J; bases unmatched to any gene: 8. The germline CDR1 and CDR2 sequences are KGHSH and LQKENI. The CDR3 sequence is CASHRSGENNEQFF. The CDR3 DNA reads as TGTGCCAGCCACCGTAGCGGGGAAAACAATGAGCAGTTCTTC.

The CDR3 DNA is TGTGCCAGCAGCTTAGGGCAGGGCTATGGCTACACCTTC. As protein: CASSLGQGYGYTF. V usage is TRBV7-3 and J usage is TRBJ1-2; the D gene is possibly TRBD1 (5 bases). The length of the CDR3 is 13 residues. Germline assignment: CDR1 SGHTA and CDR2 FQGTGA. V dropped 2 bases and J dropped 4 bases, with 8 bases sitting between them.

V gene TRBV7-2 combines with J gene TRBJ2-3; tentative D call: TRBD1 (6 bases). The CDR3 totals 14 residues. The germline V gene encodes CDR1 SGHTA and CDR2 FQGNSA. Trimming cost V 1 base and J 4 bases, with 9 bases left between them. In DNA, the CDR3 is TGTGCCAGCAGCTTAGTCACAGGGTCAGATACGCAGTATTTT. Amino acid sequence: CASSLVTGSDTQYF.

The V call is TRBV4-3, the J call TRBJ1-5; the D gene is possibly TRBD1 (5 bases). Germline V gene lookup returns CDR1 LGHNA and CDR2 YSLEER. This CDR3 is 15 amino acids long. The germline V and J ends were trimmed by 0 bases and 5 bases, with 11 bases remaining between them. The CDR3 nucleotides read TGCGCCAGCAGCCAAGATAGGCAGGGTGATCAGCCCCAGCATTTT. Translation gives CASSQDRQGDQPQHF.

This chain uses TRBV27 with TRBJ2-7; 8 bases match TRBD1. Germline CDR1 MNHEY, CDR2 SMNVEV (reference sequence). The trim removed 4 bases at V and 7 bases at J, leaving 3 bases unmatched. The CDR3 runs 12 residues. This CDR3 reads CASSYRGNEQYF. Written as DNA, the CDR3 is TGTGCCAGCAGTTACAGGGGGAATGAGCAGTACTTC.

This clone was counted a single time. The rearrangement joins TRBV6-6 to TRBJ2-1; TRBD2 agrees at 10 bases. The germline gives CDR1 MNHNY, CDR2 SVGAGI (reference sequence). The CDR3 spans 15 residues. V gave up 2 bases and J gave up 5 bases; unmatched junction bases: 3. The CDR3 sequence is CASSYEAGGDNEQFF. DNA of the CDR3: TGTGCCAGCAGTTACGAAGCGGGAGGGGACAATGAGCAGTTCTTC.

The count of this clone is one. The CDR3, as DNA: TGCAGCGTTGTTCCCCGGGGCACATGGGGGAATGAGCAGTTCTTC. Translating gives CSVVPRGTWGNEQFF. This sequence joins TRBV29-1 and TRBJ2-1; D may match TRBD1 or TRBD2 (5 bases each). Trimming cost V 4 bases and J 7 bases, with 20 bases left between them. Germline CDR1 SQVTM, CDR2 ANQGSEA. This CDR3 contains 15 residues.

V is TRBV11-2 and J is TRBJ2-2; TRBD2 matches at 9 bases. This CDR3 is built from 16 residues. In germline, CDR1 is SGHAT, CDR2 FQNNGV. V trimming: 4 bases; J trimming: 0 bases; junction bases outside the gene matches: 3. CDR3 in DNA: TGTGCCAGCAGCTCCTTAGCGGGAGCGAACACCGGGGAGCTGTTTTTT. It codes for CASSSLAGANTGELFF.

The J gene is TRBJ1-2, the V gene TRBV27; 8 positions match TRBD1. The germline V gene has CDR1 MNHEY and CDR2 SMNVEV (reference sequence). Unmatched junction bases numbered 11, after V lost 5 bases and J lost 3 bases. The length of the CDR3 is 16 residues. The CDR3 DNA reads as TGTGCCAGCAGTCCGTCTTTGGACAGGGAACACTATGGCTACACCTTC. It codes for CASSPSLDREHYGYTF.

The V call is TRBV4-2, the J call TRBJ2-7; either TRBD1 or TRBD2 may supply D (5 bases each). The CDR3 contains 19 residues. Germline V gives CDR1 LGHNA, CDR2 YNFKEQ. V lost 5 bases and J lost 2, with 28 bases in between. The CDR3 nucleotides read TGTGCCAGCAGCAAACAGCACGCAGGGAATCGTTACGGGACCTACGAGCAGTACTTC. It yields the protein CASSKQHAGNRYGTYEQYF.

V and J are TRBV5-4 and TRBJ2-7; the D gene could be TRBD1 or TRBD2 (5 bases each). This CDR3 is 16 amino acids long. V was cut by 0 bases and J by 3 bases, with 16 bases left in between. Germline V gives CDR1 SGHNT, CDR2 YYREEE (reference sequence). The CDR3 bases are TGTGCCAGCAGCTTGGTTGGGACCGAAGGATTCTACGAGCAGTACTTC. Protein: CASSLVGTEGFYEQYF.

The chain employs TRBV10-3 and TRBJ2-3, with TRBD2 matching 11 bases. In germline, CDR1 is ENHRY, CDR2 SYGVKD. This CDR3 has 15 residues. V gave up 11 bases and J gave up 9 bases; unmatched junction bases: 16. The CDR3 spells CAVTGTSGSGRTQYF. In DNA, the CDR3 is TGTGCCGTAACCGGGACTAGCGGTTCAGGTCGGACGCAGTATTTT.

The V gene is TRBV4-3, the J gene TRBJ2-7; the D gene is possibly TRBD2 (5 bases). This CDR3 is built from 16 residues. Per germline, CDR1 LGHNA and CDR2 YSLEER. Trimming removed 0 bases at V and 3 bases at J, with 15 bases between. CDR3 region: CASSQDMTSSDYEQYF. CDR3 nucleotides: TGCGCCAGCAGCCAAGATATGACGAGTAGCGACTACGAGCAGTACTTC.